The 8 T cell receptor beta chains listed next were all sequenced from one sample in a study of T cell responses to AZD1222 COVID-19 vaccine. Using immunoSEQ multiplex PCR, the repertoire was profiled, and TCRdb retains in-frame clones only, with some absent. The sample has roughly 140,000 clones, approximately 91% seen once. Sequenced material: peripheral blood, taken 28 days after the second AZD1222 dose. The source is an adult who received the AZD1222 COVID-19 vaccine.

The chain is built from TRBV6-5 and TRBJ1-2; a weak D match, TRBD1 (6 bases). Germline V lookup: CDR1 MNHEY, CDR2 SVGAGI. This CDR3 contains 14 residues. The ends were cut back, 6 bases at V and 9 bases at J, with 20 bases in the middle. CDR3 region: CASRSTGRGNSYTF. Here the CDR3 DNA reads TGTGCCAGCAGGAGTACTGGAAGGGGGAACAGCTACACCTTC.

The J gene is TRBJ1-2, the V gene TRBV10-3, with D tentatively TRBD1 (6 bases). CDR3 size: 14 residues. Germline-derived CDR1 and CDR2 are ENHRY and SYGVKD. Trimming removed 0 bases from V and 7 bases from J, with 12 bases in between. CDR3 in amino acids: CAISESGGPRGYTF. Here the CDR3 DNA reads TGTGCCATCAGTGAGTCGGGGGGGCCCCGTGGCTACACCTTC.

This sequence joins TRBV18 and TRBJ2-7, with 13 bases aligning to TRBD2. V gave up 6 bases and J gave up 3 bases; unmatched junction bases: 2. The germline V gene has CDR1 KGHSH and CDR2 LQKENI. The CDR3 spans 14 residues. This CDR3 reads CASSGTSGNYEQYF. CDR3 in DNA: TGTGCCAGCTCCGGGACTAGCGGGAACTACGAGCAGTACTTC.

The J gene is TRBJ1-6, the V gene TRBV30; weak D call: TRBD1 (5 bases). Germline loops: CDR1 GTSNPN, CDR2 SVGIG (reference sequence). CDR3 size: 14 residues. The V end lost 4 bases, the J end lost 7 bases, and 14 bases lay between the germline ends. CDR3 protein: CAWKVDSKNSPLHF. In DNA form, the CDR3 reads TGTGCCTGGAAAGTAGACAGTAAAAATTCACCCCTCCACTTT. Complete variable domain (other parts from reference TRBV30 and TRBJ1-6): SQTIHQWPATLVQPVGSPLSLECTVEGTSNPNLYWYRQAAGRGLQLLFYSVGIGQISSEVPQNLSASRPQDRQFILSSKKLLLSDSGFYLCAWKVDSKNSPLHFGNGTRLTVT.

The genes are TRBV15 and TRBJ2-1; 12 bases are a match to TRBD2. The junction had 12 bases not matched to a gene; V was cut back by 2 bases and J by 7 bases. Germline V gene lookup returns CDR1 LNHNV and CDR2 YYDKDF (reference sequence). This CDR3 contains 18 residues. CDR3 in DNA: TGTGCCACCAGCAGACGTACCGGAGCTAGCGGGAGGGGTAATGAGCAGTTCTTC. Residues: CATSRRTGASGRGNEQFF.

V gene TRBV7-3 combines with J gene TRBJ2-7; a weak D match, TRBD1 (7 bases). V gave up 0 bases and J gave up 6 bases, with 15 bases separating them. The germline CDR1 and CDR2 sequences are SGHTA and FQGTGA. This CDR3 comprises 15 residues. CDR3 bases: TGTGCCAGCAGCTTAACAGGGGGGACAGACTTCGAGCAGTACTTC. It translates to CASSLTGGTDFEQYF. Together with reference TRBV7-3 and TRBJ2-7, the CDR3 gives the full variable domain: GAGVSQTPSNKVTEKGKYVELRCDPISGHTALYWYRQSLGQGPEFLIYFQGTGAADDSGLPNDRFFAVRPEGSVSTLKIQRTERGDSAVYLCASSLTGGTDFEQYFGPGTRLTVT.

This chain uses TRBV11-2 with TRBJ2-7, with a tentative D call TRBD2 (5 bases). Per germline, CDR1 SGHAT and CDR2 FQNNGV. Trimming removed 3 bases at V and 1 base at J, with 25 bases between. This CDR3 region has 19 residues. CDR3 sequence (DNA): TGTGCCAGCAGCTTCCGCCGGGATAGTTCGCCAGCCCTGTCCTACGAGCAGTACTTC. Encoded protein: CASSFRRDSSPALSYEQYF.

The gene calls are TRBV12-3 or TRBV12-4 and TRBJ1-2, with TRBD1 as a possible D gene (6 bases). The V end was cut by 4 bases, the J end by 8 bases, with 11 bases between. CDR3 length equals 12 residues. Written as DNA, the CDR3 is TGTGCCAGCAGTTCTGGGGGCTTAGGCTACACCTTC. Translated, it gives CASSSGGLGYTF.